This record concerns one T cell receptor (beta chain) sequence. Its specific antigen is unknown. This likely comes from a read error, as the CDR3 has no conserved phenylalanine or tryptophan at its end. This sample is drawn from a study of molecular identifiers for immune sequencing clone quantification (dated by TCRdb to 2017 to 2018). About the investigation overall: For a replicate experiment, RNA from roughly 20,000 or 100,000 naive CD8 T cells was divided into five aliquots, and four of the five aliquots were sequenced. This methods study used CD8 T cells to benchmark TCR RNA copy counting and molecular-identifier clustering-based TCR repertoire sequencing (MIDCIRS). Broader findings and caveats from the paper: In CMV-specific effector cells, over 98% of molecules were held by clones above 20 RNA copies, whereas under 1% of molecules were held by such clones in naive cells. A single cell's worth of spiked-in Jurkat TCR RNA was reported detectable even among 750,000 to 1,000,000 naive CD8 T cells. Spiked-in Jurkat TCR RNA (roughly 10 copies' worth), which is not part of the donor repertoire, was contained in the naive libraries. Identical TCR molecules sharing a barcode could cause highly expanded clone sizes to be underestimated. Without barcode sub-clustering, chimeric consensus sequences inflated TCR diversity; chimeras reached as high as 47%. Modeling estimated roughly 3.2 recovered TCR RNA copies per cell, compared with about 10 by digital PCR, which implies roughly 29% capture efficiency.

The CDR3 sequence runs 12 residues, both termini included. CDR3 DNA is the only sequence kept; it has 36 bases, read in frame from the first base. V loses 8 bases of germline sequence and J loses 5 bases, and the interval between the two ends is 12 bases. Libraries of naive CD8 T cells were built from anywhere between roughly 20,000 and 1,100,000 sorted cells, with 10%, 30% or 50% of the purified RNA used. Naive CD8 T cells, defined as CD8+CD4-CCR7+CD45RA+, were FACS-sorted into RLT Plus buffer on a BD FACSAria II. Ten to eleven TCR copies' worth of Jurkat RNA were spiked into roughly 20,000-1,000,000 naive CD8 T cell samples to test detection sensitivity. Enrichment of CD8 T cells was done with RosetteSep CD8+ T Cell Enrichment Cocktail plus Ficoll-Paque, and ACK red cell lysis came afterward. The library was obtained by PCR. TCRdb records Illumina HiSeq 4000 as the sequencer. Bulk TCR libraries were generated as previously described, with the TCR primers listed in Table S5 used. Purification of total RNA was performed with the Qiagen AllPrep DNA/RNA kit. Before analysis, reads from multiple sequencing runs of one library were combined. In the original analysis: Reads were retained only if an exact TCR constant sequence was present, and the retained reads were trimmed to 150 nt and grouped according to their 12-nt molecular barcodes. Reads within each barcode group were sub-clustered using a 15% Levenshtein threshold, and quality-weighted consensus sequences were constructed for each RNA molecule. Non-functional sequences were removed, as were lower-count sequences one edit away from another. Based on fitting two negative binomial distributions, any barcode sub-cluster with under 20% of the maximum read count was discarded. In-frame beta chains were kept once TCRdb had trimmed the public reads at Q25 with fastp and called clones with MiXCR. When rows share a CDR3 protein, they turn into one entry using the most common DNA and genes. TCRdb's processing, not the authors' own work, is the source of the V and J calls. The sample table lists about 640,000 distinct CDR3 sequences, less than 20% of them with a count of one. Approximately 0.9% of the sample goes to the ten largest clones.

The sequence was collected from a human donor in good health. Some libraries in this study had Jurkat cell RNA spiked in. This receptor chain uses TRBV5-3 and TRBJ2-3; the D gene assignment is ambiguous. TRBV5-3 is identified as an open reading frame with a role that is uncertain. Source material: naive CD8+ T cells from blood, with Jurkat cell RNA spiked in. What this sample's cell subset or site label stands for: FACS-sorted CD8+CD4-CCR7+CD45RA+ naive T cells. The CDR3 region reads CASSLGKDTQYL. DNA sequence: TGTGCCAGCAGCCTGGGTAAAGATACGCAGTATCTT.